The clone carrying this T cell receptor (beta chain) was counted once. Its antigen remains unidentified. CD4+ cells were split into CD45RA+ naive and CD45RA-negative memory subsets. The CDR3 has 16 residues. Germline CDR1 reads PRHDT; CDR2 reads FYEKMQ (reference sequence). V was pared by 5 bases and J by 1 base, with 15 bases between. The data originate from a study of shared clonotypes between healthy human individuals. Under the authors' procedure: ImmunoSEQ junction-only sequences lacked quality scores, so their filtering differed. Sequenced by immunoSEQ multiplex PCR; TCRdb stores in-frame clones only, minus some. V and J calls plus clone size are reproduced from that table; the DNA served to infer D and trimming. Of about 1 million clones listed, around 76% are singletons. General study findings and limits: All-four-donor shared clonotypes had higher generation probabilities than non-shared clonotypes did. Naive CD4 clonotypes overlapped across a handful of donors at approximately 5.5%.

V and J are TRBV13 and TRBJ2-1; perhaps TRBD2 as D (7 bases). The sequencing input was memory CD4+ T cells sorted from blood. The subset: CD45RA-negative fraction. This clonotype originated in a man between 18 and 29 years old in good health. The CDR3 is CASSPAGAPSYNEQFF. The CDR3 DNA sequence: TGTGCCAGCAGCCCGGCGGGGGCGCCTTCCTACAATGAGCAGTTCTTC.